Below are 26 T cell receptor beta chains sequenced from a single sample in a study of cytomegalovirus exposure and HLA in healthy donors (TCRdb year 2017). The library came from the immunoSEQ multiplex PCR assay. A mixture of 60 forward primers for TCR Vbeta segments and 13 reverse primers for TCR Jbeta segments was used in the multiplex PCR. TCRdb retrieved this table from immuneACCESS and kept in-frame rearrangements only. Not all clones are present; in checked studies, unresolved V genes account for under half, and no reason is known for the remainder. The sample records some 160,000 clones, 73% of which are singletons. Clones ranked in the top ten supply approximately 5.4% of the sample. The sequenced sample consisted of PBMCs. These receptors were obtained from a young woman in good health and CMV-seropositive.

The chain recombines TRBV5-8 with TRBJ2-7; D is perhaps TRBD2 (6 bases). Germline CDR1 and CDR2: SGHTS and YDEGEE. Trimming removed 0 bases at V and 4 bases at J, with 14 bases between. The CDR3 is 15 amino acids. CDR3 residues: CASSLVRGSPYEQYF. For the CDR3, the DNA is TGTGCCAGCAGCTTGGTCCGGGGGTCCCCTTACGAGCAGTACTTC.

The chain carries TRBV5-1 and TRBJ1-1; TRBD1 agrees at 7 bases. Germline V gene data show CDR1 as SGHRS and CDR2 as YFSETQ. Trimming took 4 bases from V and 2 from J; bases not matched to a gene: 5. The CDR3 runs to 14 residues. CDR3 sequence: CASSPGTVNTEAFF. CDR3 nucleotide sequence: TGCGCCAGCAGCCCGGGGACAGTTAACACTGAAGCTTTCTTT.

With regard to this clone: Other DNA sequences within the sample encode an identical CDR3. V gene TRBV4-3 combines with J gene TRBJ2-3; a weak D match, TRBD1 (5 bases). The ends were cut back, 4 bases at V and 0 bases at J, with 11 bases in the middle. Germline-derived CDR1 and CDR2 are LGHNA and YSLEER. The CDR3 contains 15 residues. The CDR3 DNA follows: TGCGCCAGCAGCCGGGGCGGTGCTAGCACAGATACGCAGTATTTT. Translation gives CASSRGGASTDTQYF.

This chain links TRBV9 with TRBJ2-2; possibly TRBD2 for D (6 bases). This CDR3 has 15 amino acids. CDR1 is SGDLS and CDR2 is YYNGEE in the germline V gene. Deletions cut 1 base from V and 1 base from J, with 8 bases between. CDR3: CASSVLGGNTGELFF. The CDR3 DNA sequence: TGTGCCAGCAGCGTACTCGGGGGGAACACCGGGGAGCTGTTTTTT.

The chain carries TRBV4-1 and TRBJ2-2, with TRBD1 identical over 7 bases. The germline CDR1 and CDR2 sequences are MGHRA and YSYEKL. The CDR3 has 15 amino acids. Trimming removed 1 base from V and 5 bases from J; junction bases left unmatched: 4. In nucleotides, the CDR3 is TGCGCCAGCAGCCAAGGGACAGGATGGACCGGGGAGCTGTTTTTT. It yields the protein CASSQGTGWTGELFF.

V and J are TRBV6-5 and TRBJ2-1; the D gene is possibly TRBD2 (5 bases). Germline V gene lookup returns CDR1 MNHEY and CDR2 SVGAGI. The V gene lost 5 bases and the J gene lost 10 bases, with 12 bases spanning the gap. This CDR3 has 12 amino acids. The CDR3 region is CASSRTRDEQFF. The CDR3 bases are TGTGCCAGCAGTCGAACTAGAGACGAGCAGTTCTTC.

This clone was observed many times. The chain joins TRBV11-2 to TRBJ1-4; no firm D call. Germline V CDR1 and CDR2: SGHAT, FQNNGV. The CDR3 runs 13 residues. V dropped 1 base and J dropped 8 bases, with 8 bases sitting between them. CDR3 sequence: CASSLGISEKLFF. The DNA of the CDR3 is TGTGCCAGCAGCTTAGGAATAAGCGAAAAACTGTTTTTT.

Concerning this clone: One junction end does not reproduce the germline sequence, and a read error may be involved. This chain links TRBV14 with TRBJ1-1; possible D gene TRBD1, 6 bases. Germline V CDR1 and CDR2: SGHDN, FVKESK. This CDR3 is 15 amino acids long. Here the CDR3 reads CASSKDPTGNTEAFF. The CDR3 bases are TGTGCCAGCAGCAAAGACCCGACAGGGAACACTGAAGCTTTCTTT.

The genes are TRBV5-4 and TRBJ2-2, with D possibly matching TRBD2 (5 bases). Germline values: CDR1 SGHNT, CDR2 YYREEE (reference sequence). The CDR3 contains 14 residues. Trimming removed 4 bases from V and 7 bases from J, with 14 bases in between. CDR3 nucleotides: TGTGCCAGCAGCCTCGGGGTGATTAACGGGGAGCTGTTTTTT. Protein: CASSLGVINGELFF.

This clone has a single count. This chain connects TRBV5-4 to TRBJ2-7; D not resolved. Per germline, CDR1 SGHNT and CDR2 YYREEE (reference sequence). This CDR3 is built from 13 residues. V was pared by 0 bases and J by 5 bases, with 9 bases between. CDR3 DNA sequence: TGTGCCAGCAGCTTGGCCCGGTTTAACGAGCAGTACTTC. Protein sequence: CASSLARFNEQYF.

The chain employs TRBV20-1 and TRBJ1-2; a weak D match, TRBD1 (5 bases). CDR1 and CDR2 from the germline V gene are DFQATT and SNEGSKA (reference sequence). The CDR3 has 11 residues. V was trimmed by 5 bases and J by 5 bases, leaving 9 bases between them. The DNA of the CDR3 is TGCAGTGCTCCCGACAGTTATGGCTACACCTTC. Protein product: CSAPDSYGYTF.

The chain combines TRBV19 with TRBJ1-5; D is unclear. The V end was cut by 5 bases, the J end by 2 bases, with 19 bases between. CDR3 length: 17 amino acids. Germline V CDR1 and CDR2: LNHDA, SQIVND (reference sequence). The CDR3 loop reads CASSSRRQEAGNQPQHF. The CDR3, as DNA: TGTGCCAGTAGTTCCCGTCGCCAGGAGGCCGGCAATCAGCCCCAGCATTTT.

The chain combines TRBV27 with TRBJ1-5, with 10 positions matching TRBD1. The germline gives CDR1 MNHEY, CDR2 SMNVEV (reference sequence). V gave up 8 bases and J gave up 1 base; unmatched junction bases: 11. CDR3 size: 17 residues. The CDR3 is CASASQTGGGSNQPQHF. CDR3 DNA: TGTGCCAGCGCTTCTCAGACAGGGGGCGGAAGCAATCAGCCCCAGCATTTT.

The V gene is TRBV9, the J gene TRBJ2-3; 10 bases match TRBD2. Germline values: CDR1 SGDLS, CDR2 YYNGEE. The CDR3 has 17 amino acids. J lost 0 bases, V lost 3 bases, and 7 bases had no gene match. Written as DNA, the CDR3 is TGTGCCAGCAGCGATGGGCCTAGCGGGGGAAGCACAGATACGCAGTATTTT. Its protein is CASSDGPSGGSTDTQYF.

This chain links TRBV20-1 with TRBJ2-7, with a tentative D call TRBD2 (5 bases). Germline V lookup: CDR1 DFQATT, CDR2 SNEGSKA (reference sequence). V was shortened by 6 bases and J by 7 bases, with 10 bases between the two germline ends. The CDR3 runs 10 residues. Here the CDR3 DNA reads TGCAGTGCGGGAGTTCGAGAGCAGTACTTC. Its protein is CSAGVREQYF.

This chain connects TRBV5-1 to TRBJ2-1; 8 bases line up with TRBD1. The CDR3 contains 15 residues. The V gene's germline CDR1 is SGHRS and CDR2 YFSETQ. Trimming took 3 bases from V and 4 from J; bases not matched to a gene: 6. The chain's CDR3 is CASSSQGAGYNEQFF. CDR3 DNA sequence: TGCGCCAGCAGCTCGCAGGGGGCGGGTTACAATGAGCAGTTCTTC.

The V call is TRBV27, the J call TRBJ1-2; 8 nucleotides agree with TRBD1. With 0 bases clipped from V and 6 bases from J, the junction kept 6 bases outside the gene matches. Germline V gene data show CDR1 as MNHEY and CDR2 as SMNVEV (reference sequence). This CDR3 contains 15 residues. DNA of the CDR3: TGTGCCAGCAGTTTATCGCGTGGCAGGGGGCATGGCTACACCTTC. This translates into CASSLSRGRGHGYTF.

As to this clone: A read error may produce the germline difference seen at one junction end. The gene calls are TRBV7-9 and TRBJ1-2; 8 positions agree with TRBD1. The CDR3 covers 14 residues. Germline loops: CDR1 SEHNR, CDR2 FQNEAQ (reference sequence). CDR3 protein: CSSSAGQGIRGYTF. CDR3 sequence (DNA): TGTTCCAGCAGCGCCGGACAGGGCATACGTGGCTACACCTTC.

J is TRBJ2-5 and V is TRBV7-6; 11 bases are shared with TRBD2. The CDR3 has 18 amino acids. V trimming: 1 base; J trimming: 5 bases; junction bases outside the gene matches: 12. Germline V lookup: CDR1 SGHVS, CDR2 FNYEAQ. The CDR3 region is CASSLDPSLAGEWETQYF. CDR3 DNA sequence: TGTGCCAGCAGCTTAGACCCTTCACTAGCGGGGGAGTGGGAGACCCAGTACTTC.

V usage is TRBV5-5 and J usage is TRBJ2-5; D may be TRBD2 (5 bases). CDR1 and CDR2 from the germline V gene are SGHKS and YYEKEE (reference sequence). The CDR3 totals 15 residues. The germline V and J ends were trimmed by 4 bases and 1 base, with 14 bases remaining between them. CDR3 residues: CASSGGVGFQETQYF. The CDR3 DNA sequence: TGTGCCAGCAGCGGAGGAGTGGGATTCCAAGAGACCCAGTACTTC. Looking up the rest from reference TRBV5-5 and TRBJ2-5 gives the full variable domain: DAGVTQSPTHLIKTRGQQVTLRCSPISGHKSVSWYQQVLGQGPQFIFQYYEKEERGRGNFPDRFSARQFPNYSSELNVNALLLGDSALYLCASSGGVGFQETQYFGPGTRLLVL.

As for this clone: Other nucleotide sequences from this sample produce the same CDR3. The chain carries TRBV9 and TRBJ1-2, with D perhaps TRBD1 (5 bases). Trimming shortened V by 0 bases and J by 2 bases, and 8 bases separated the two germline ends. Germline CDR1 SGDLS, CDR2 YYNGEE. This CDR3 comprises 14 residues. CDR3 sequence reads: CASSVGGGNYGYTF. DNA for the CDR3: TGTGCCAGCAGCGTAGGCGGGGGAAACTATGGCTACACCTTC.

This sequence joins TRBV4-1 and TRBJ1-4, with TRBD1 as a possible D gene (5 bases). CDR1 is MGHRA and CDR2 is YSYEKL in the germline V gene. The CDR3 has 16 amino acids. V lost 4 bases to trimming and J lost 3 bases, with 15 bases between them. The CDR3 spells CASSPRRGTANEKLFF. CDR3 nucleotides: TGCGCCAGCAGCCCCCGAAGGGGTACGGCTAATGAAAAACTGTTTTTT.

This chain links TRBV7-9 with TRBJ2-1; 8 bases are a match to TRBD2. V lost 5 bases to trimming and J lost 6 bases; unmatched junction nucleotides: 9. This CDR3 spans 15 amino acids. The germline CDR1 and CDR2 sequences are SEHNR and FQNEAQ (reference sequence). The CDR3 DNA is TGTGCCAGCAGCCCTCTCCCGGGAGGGGGCAATGAGCAGTTCTTC. Its translation: CASSPLPGGGNEQFF.

The chain has TRBV4-3 and TRBJ2-2; a possible D gene is TRBD1 (7 bases). The CDR3 spans 16 residues. Per germline, CDR1 LGHNA and CDR2 YSLEER. V lost 1 base, J lost 7 bases, and 16 bases lay in between. CDR3 sequence: CASSQAWQGGVGELFF. CDR3 DNA: TGCGCCAGCAGCCAAGCATGGCAGGGGGGTGTCGGGGAGCTGTTTTTT.

The chain uses TRBV18 and TRBJ1-6, with unresolved D. The V gene lost 1 base and the J gene lost 3 bases, with 10 bases spanning the gap. CDR1 is KGHSH and CDR2 is LQKENI in the germline V gene. The CDR3 consists of 16 residues. CDR3 nucleotide sequence: TGTGCCAGCTCACCACTCACGGCGGACTATAATTCACCCCTCCACTTT. This codes for CASSPLTADYNSPLHF.

About this clone: Other nucleotide sequences in the sample specify the same CDR3. This rearrangement joins TRBV7-2 to TRBJ2-5; 9 bases are a match to TRBD2. The CDR3 has 14 amino acids. V was pared by 5 bases and J by 2 bases, with 3 bases of the junction left unmatched. CDR1 and CDR2 (germline): SGHTA, FQGNSA. The CDR3 region has the DNA TGTGCCAGCAGCCGTCTAGCGGGGCAAGAGACCCAGTACTTC. This gives the protein CASSRLAGQETQYF.